This T cell receptor (beta chain) was sequenced during a study of beta chain features in type 1 diabetes. Study context: Patient and healthy donor groups were alike in age, gender and cell yields. Regarding the study as a whole: These data did not resolve whether HLA type affects TCRB rearrangement. Within the patient group, naive, central memory and Treg TCRB repertoires appeared more similar to each other than within healthy donors. When VDJ junctions were examined, type 1 diabetes patients showed fewer insertions and more deletions. For Type 1 diabetes patients, all four CD4+ subsets carried TCRB CDR3s that were moderately but significantly shorter.

About this clone itself: Its antigen is still unknown.

Germline CDR1 reads SGDLS; CDR2 reads YYNGEE. This CDR3 comprises 16 residues. J gave up 3 bases and V 3 bases, and 9 bases lay outside the gene matches. The sequenced template was cDNA made from the entire isolated RNA. This table comes from immunoSEQ multiplex PCR, and its TCRdb copy is limited to in-frame clones, with some not included. The top ten clones hold about 0.015% of a sample with a few hundred thousand clones, roughly an eighth of them seen once. V is TRBV9 and J is TRBJ2-7; 10 bases fit TRBD1. Input material: naive CD4+ T cells from blood. The sequence was collected from a man aged 30 to 39 with type 1 diabetes. The CDR3 coding sequence is TGTGCCAGCAGCGAAAGTCCCGGGACAGGGGTCTACGAGCAGTACTTC. Translated, it gives CASSESPGTGVYEQYF.